This TCR beta chain was captured in a study of cytomegalovirus exposure and HLA in healthy donors. Remarks on this clone: As yet, its antigen is unknown.

It was with 60 Vbeta and 13 Jbeta primers that the PCR ran. Assay used: immunoSEQ multiplex PCR; TCRdb lists only in-frame clones, some missing. The sample shows about 100,000 clones, 74% of them seen only once. Germline V gene sequence: CDR1 SQVTM, CDR2 ANQGSEA. The CDR3 totals 15 residues. The V and J ends lost 7 bases and 0 bases respectively, with 16 bases between them. Study results and caveats: Previously analyzed data showed that most TCR beta V segments were productive at a frequency of about 87% or about 30%.

The chain employs TRBV29-1 and TRBJ1-3; D may be TRBD1 (6 bases). Sequencing used PBMCs. The TCR originated in a man aged 50 to 59 in good health and CMV-seropositive. CDR3 amino acids: CSATWDTFSGNTIYF. The CDR3 nucleotides are TGCAGCGCGACTTGGGACACCTTCTCTGGAAACACCATATATTTT.